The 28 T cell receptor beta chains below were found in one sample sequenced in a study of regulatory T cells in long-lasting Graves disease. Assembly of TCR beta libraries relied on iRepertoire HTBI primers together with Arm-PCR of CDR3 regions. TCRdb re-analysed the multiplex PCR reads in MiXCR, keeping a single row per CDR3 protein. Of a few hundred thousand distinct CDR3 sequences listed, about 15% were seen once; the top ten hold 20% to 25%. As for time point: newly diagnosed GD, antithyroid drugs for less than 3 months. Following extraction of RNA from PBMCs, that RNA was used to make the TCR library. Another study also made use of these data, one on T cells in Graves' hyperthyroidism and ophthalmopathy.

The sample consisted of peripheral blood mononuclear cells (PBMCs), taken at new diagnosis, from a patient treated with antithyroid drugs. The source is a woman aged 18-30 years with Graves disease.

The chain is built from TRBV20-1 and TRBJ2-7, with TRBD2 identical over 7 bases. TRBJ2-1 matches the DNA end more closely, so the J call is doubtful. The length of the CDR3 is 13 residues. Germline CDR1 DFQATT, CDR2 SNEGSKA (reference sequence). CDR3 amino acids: CSALTGTTYEQFF. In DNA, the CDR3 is TGCAGTGCTCTAACGGGGACTACCTACGAGCAGTTCTTC.

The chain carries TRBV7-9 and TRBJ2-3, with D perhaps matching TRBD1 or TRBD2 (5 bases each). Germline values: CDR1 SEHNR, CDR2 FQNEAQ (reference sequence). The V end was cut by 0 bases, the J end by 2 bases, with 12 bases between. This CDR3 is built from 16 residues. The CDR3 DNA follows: TGTGCCAGCAGCTTAGCAGGGGTAGCGTTCACAGATACGCAGTATTTT. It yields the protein CASSLAGVAFTDTQYF.

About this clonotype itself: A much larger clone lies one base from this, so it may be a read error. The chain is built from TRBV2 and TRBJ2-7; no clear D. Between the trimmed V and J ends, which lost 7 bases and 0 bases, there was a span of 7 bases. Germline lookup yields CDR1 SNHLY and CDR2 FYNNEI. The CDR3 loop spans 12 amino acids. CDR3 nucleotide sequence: TGTGCCAGCACCCAGAGCTCCTACGAGCAGTACTTC. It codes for CASTQSSYEQYF.

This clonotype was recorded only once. CDR3 DNA: TGCAGTGCTAGCCCCGGGACTAGCGGGTTCTTTACCTACAATGAGCAGTTCTTC. Translating it yields CSASPGTSGFFTYNEQFF. V is TRBV20-1 and J is TRBJ2-1; 12 bases fit TRBD2. After removal of 3 bases from V and 2 bases from J, the junction contained 11 bases not matched to a gene. CDR1 and CDR2 from the germline V gene are DFQATT and SNEGSKA (reference sequence). This CDR3 region has 18 residues.

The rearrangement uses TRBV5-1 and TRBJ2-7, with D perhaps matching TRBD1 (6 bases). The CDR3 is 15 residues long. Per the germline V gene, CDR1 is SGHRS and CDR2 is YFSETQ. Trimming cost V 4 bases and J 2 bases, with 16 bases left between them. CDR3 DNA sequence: TGCGCCAGCAGCGGAGCCGGGACAAGGGCCTACGAGCAGTACTTC. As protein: CASSGAGTRAYEQYF.

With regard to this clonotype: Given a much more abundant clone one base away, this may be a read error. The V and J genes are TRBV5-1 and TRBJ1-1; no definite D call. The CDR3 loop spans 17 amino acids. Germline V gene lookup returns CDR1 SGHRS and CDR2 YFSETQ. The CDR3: CASSRMQQQSMKTEAFF. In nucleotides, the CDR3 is TGTGCCAGCAGCCGCATGCAACAGCAGTCAATGAAGACTGAAGCTTTCTTT.

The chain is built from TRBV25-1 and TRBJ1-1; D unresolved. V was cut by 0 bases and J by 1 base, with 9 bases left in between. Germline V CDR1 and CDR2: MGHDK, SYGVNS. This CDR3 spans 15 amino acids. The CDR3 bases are TGTGCCAGCAGTGAATATGGTGGAGGGAACACTGAAGCTTTCTTT. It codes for CASSEYGGGNTEAFF.

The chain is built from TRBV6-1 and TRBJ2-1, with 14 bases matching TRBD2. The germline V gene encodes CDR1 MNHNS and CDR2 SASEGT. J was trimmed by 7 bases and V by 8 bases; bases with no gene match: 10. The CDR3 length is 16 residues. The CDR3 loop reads CASPASGLAGVNEQFF. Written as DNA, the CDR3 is TGTGCCAGCCCGGCTTCGGGACTAGCGGGAGTAAATGAGCAGTTCTTC.

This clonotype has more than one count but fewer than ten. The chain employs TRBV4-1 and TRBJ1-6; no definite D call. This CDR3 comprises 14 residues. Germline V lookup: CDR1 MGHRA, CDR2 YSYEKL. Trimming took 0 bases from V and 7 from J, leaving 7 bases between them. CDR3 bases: TGCGCCAGCAGCCAAGAAGGTGCGAATTCACCCCTCCACTTT. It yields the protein CASSQEGANSPLHF.

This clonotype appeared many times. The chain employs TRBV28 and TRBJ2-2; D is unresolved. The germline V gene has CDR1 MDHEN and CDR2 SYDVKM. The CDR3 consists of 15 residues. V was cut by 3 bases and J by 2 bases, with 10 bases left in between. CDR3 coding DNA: TGTGCCAGCAGTTTGGGCCAACCTAACACCGGGGAGCTGTTTTTT. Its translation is CASSLGQPNTGELFF.

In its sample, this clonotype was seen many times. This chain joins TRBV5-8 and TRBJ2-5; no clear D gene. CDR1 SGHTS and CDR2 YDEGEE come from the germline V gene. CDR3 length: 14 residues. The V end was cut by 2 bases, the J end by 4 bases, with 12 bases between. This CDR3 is CASSFRSRSETQYF. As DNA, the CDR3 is TGTGCCAGCAGCTTCCGTAGCAGATCAGAGACCCAGTACTTC.

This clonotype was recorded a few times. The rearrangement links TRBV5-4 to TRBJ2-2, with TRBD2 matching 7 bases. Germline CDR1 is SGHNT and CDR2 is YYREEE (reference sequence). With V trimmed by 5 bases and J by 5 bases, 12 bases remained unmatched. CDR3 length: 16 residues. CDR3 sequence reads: CASRQSRGSWTGELFF. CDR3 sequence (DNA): TGTGCCAGCAGACAATCTCGCGGGAGTTGGACCGGGGAGCTGTTTTTT.

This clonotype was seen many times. CDR3 residues: CSAAGTSGNPDTQYF. The CDR3 coding sequence is TGCAGTGCCGCCGGGACTAGCGGGAATCCGGATACGCAGTATTTT. The chain is built from TRBV20-1 and TRBJ2-3; 13 bases are shared with TRBD2. V shed 6 bases, J shed 6 bases, and the junction held 9 bases outside the gene matches. The CDR3 spans 15 residues. Germline V gene sequence: CDR1 DFQATT, CDR2 SNEGSKA (reference sequence).

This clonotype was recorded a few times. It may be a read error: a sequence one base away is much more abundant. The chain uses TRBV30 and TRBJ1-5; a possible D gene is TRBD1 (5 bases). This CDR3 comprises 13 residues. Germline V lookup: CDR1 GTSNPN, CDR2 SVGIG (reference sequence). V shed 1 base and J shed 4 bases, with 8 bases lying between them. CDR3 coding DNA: TGTGCCTGGAGTGCACAGGATAATCAGCCCCAGCATTTT. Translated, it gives CAWSAQDNQPQHF.

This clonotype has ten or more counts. CDR3 protein: CASSIPQETQYF. CDR3 in DNA: TGTGCCAGCAGCATACCCCAAGAGACCCAGTACTTC. This chain connects TRBV11-2 to TRBJ2-5; D gene ambiguous. This CDR3 comprises 12 residues. In germline, CDR1 is SGHAT, CDR2 FQNNGV. Trimming removed 5 bases at V and 1 base at J, with 5 bases between.

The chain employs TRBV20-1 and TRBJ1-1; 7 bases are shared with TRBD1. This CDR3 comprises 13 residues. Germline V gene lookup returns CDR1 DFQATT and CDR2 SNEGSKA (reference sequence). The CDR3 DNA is TGCAGCCAGAAGACAGGGTCAGGCACTGAAGCTTTCTTT. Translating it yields CSQKTGSGTEAFF.

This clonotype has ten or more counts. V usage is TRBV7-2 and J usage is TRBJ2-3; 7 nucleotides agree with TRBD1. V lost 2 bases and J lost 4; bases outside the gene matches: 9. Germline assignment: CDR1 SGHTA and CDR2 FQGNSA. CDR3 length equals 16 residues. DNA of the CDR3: TGTGCCAGCAGCTTAATAGGGACAGCATACGCAGATACGCAGTATTTT. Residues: CASSLIGTAYADTQYF.

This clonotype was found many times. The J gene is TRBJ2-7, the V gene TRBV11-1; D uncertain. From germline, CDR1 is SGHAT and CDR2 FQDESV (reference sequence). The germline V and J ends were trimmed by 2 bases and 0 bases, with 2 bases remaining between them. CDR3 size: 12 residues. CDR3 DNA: TGTGCCAGCAGCTTAAACTCCTACGAGCAGTACTTC. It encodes CASSLNSYEQYF.

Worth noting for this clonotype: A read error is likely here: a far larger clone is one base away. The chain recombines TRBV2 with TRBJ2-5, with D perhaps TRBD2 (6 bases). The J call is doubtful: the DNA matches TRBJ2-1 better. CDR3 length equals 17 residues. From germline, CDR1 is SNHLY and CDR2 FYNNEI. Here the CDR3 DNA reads TGTGCCAGCAGTGGGCTCTTGTGGGAGGCCTACTACAATGAGCAGTTCTTC. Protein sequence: CASSGLLWEAYYNEQFF.

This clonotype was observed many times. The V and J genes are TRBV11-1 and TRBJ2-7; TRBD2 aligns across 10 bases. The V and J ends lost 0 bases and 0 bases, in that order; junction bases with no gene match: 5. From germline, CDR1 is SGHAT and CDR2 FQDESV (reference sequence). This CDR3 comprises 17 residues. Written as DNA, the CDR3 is TGTGCCAGCAGCTTAGCCTTAGCGGGAGGCTTCTCCTACGAGCAGTACTTC. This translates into CASSLALAGGFSYEQYF.

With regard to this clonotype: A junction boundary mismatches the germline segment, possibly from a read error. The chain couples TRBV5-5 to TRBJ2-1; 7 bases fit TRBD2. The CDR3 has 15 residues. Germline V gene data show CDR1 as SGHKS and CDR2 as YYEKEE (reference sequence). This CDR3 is CTSIAREERYNEQFF. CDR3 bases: TGTACCAGCATCGCCCGGGAGGAACGGTACAATGAGCAGTTCTTC.

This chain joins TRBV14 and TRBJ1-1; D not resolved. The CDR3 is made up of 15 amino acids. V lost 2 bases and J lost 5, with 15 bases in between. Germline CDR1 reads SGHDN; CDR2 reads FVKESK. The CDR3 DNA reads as TGTGCCAGCAGCCAAATCCGCGGGCAAGGAACTGAAGCTTTCTTT. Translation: CASSQIRGQGTEAFF.

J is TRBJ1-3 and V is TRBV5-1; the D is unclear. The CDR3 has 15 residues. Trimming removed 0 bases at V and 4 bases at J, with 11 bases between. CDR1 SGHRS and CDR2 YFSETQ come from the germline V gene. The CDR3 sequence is CASSLAVASGNTIYF. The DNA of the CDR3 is TGCGCCAGCAGCTTGGCCGTGGCTTCAGGAAACACCATATATTTT. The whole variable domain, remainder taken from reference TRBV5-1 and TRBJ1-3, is KAGVTQTPRYLIKTRGQQVTLSCSPISGHRSVSWYQQTPGQGLQFLFEYFSETQRNKGNFPGRFSGRQFSNSRSEMNVSTLELGDSALYLCASSLAVASGNTIYFGEGSWLTVV.

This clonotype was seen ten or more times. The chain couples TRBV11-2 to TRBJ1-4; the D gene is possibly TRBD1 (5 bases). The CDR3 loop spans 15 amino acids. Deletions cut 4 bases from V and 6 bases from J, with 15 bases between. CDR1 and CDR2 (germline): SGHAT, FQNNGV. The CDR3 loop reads CASSSLGREDEKLFF. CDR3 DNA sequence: TGTGCCAGCAGCTCCCTCGGCAGGGAGGATGAAAAACTGTTTTTT.

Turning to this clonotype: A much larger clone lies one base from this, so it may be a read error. CDR3 loop: CASSLAPGSEQFF. Here the CDR3 DNA reads TGTGCTAGCAGCTTAGCGCCAGGATCCGAGCAGTTCTTC. The chain carries TRBV7-7 and TRBJ2-1, with D maybe TRBD2 (5 bases). Germline CDR1 SSHAT, CDR2 FNYEAQ (reference sequence). This CDR3 is 13 amino acids long.

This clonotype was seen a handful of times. CDR3 in amino acids: CASSRLIGESPLHF. CDR3 bases: TGTGCCAGCAGTCGCTTAATAGGGGAATCACCCCTCCACTTT. V is TRBV6-1 and J is TRBJ1-6, with D tentatively TRBD1 (5 bases). The V end lost 5 bases, the J end lost 10 bases, and 15 bases lay between the germline ends. The CDR3 totals 14 residues. CDR1 MNHNS and CDR2 SASEGT come from the germline V gene.

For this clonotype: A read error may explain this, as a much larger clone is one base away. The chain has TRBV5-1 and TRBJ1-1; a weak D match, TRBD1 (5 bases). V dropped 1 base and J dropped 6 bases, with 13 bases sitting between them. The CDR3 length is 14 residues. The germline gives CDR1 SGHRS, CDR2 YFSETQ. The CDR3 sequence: CASSLTGSVAEAFF. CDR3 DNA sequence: TGCGCCAGCAGCTTGACAGGTAGTGTCGCTGAAGCTTTCTTT.

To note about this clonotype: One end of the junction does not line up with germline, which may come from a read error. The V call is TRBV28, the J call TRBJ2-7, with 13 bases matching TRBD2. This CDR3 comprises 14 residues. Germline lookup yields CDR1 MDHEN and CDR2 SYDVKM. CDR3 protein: CASRLAGGTYGQHF. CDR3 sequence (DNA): TGTGCCAGCAGACTAGCGGGAGGGACTTACGGGCAGCACTTC.